These 15 T cell receptor beta chains came from one sample sequenced in a study of blood T cell repertoires in COVID-19. The assay was immunoSEQ multiplex PCR, and TCRdb's table has in-frame clones only and misses some. The profile covers around 140,000 clones, with 88% appearing a single time and around 1.7% taken by the ten largest. The sequenced sample consisted of peripheral blood. These receptors were taken from a woman aged 45-60 years with acute or convalescent COVID-19.

This clone is a singleton in its sample. J is TRBJ2-2 and V is TRBV3-1 (or the pseudogene TRBV3-2), with TRBD2 matching over 7 bases. The CDR3 is 16 residues long. The junction had 3 bases not matched to a gene; V was cut back by 1 base and J by 1 base. Germline CDR1 is LGHDT and CDR2 is YNNKEL (reference sequence). This CDR3 is CASSQGGRQNTGELFF. CDR3 in DNA: TGTGCCAGCAGCCAAGGCGGGAGACAGAACACCGGGGAGCTGTTTTTT.

This clone was recorded once. V gene TRBV5-1 combines with J gene TRBJ2-7, with D possibly being TRBD1 (6 bases). The CDR3 totals 12 residues. V was clipped by 5 bases and J by 7 bases, with 13 bases between them. In germline, CDR1 is SGHRS, CDR2 YFSETQ. As DNA, the CDR3 is TGCGCCAGCAGACAGGGCTCGGGAGAGCAGTACTTC. Its translation: CASRQGSGEQYF.

DNA of the CDR3: TGTGCCAGCAGTGAATTAGGCGGACAACCAGGGGCCCAGTACTTC. This sequence encodes CASSELGGQPGAQYF. V is TRBV2 and J is TRBJ2-5; D may be TRBD1 (6 bases). Trimming cost V 2 bases and J 9 bases, with 19 bases left between them. The CDR3 runs to 15 residues. The germline V gene has CDR1 SNHLY and CDR2 FYNNEI.

V is TRBV25-1 and J is TRBJ2-1, with a possible D match to TRBD1 (6 bases). V was cut by 9 bases and J by 4 bases, with 16 bases left in between. This CDR3 contains 14 residues. Germline V gene data show CDR1 as MGHDK and CDR2 as SYGVNS. Here the CDR3 reads CASQGLPQYNEQFF. CDR3 DNA sequence: TGTGCCAGTCAGGGGCTCCCTCAATACAATGAGCAGTTCTTC.

The chain uses TRBV7-2 and TRBJ1-3; perhaps TRBD1 as D (5 bases). Looked up from germline, CDR1 is SGHTA and CDR2 is FQGNSA. The CDR3 loop spans 13 amino acids. Trimming removed 5 bases from V and 4 bases from J, with 9 bases in between. The CDR3 reads CASSTRQGNTIYF. The CDR3 region has the DNA TGTGCCAGCAGCACTCGACAGGGAAACACCATATATTTT.

The chain combines TRBV18 with TRBJ1-1; 7 nucleotides agree with TRBD1. After removal of 2 bases from V and 5 bases from J, the junction contained 14 bases not matched to a gene. CDR3 size: 17 residues. Germline values: CDR1 KGHSH, CDR2 LQKENI. DNA of the CDR3: TGTGCCAGCTCACCAAAACCAAGACAGGGTAGTGCGACTGAAGCTTTCTTT. It yields the protein CASSPKPRQGSATEAFF.

This clone was counted once. The chain carries TRBV4-1 and TRBJ2-2, with D perhaps matching TRBD1 (6 bases). Germline V gives CDR1 MGHRA, CDR2 YSYEKL. Between the trimmed V and J ends, which lost 4 bases and 6 bases, there was a span of 12 bases. The CDR3 spans 14 residues. CDR3 bases: TGCGCCAGCAGCCTAAGCCAGGGGCCCGGGGAGCTGTTTTTT. The encoded protein is CASSLSQGPGELFF.

V is TRBV18 and J is TRBJ1-6; 7 bases line up with TRBD1. This CDR3 has 15 residues. V lost 3 bases to trimming and J lost 4 bases; unmatched junction nucleotides: 3. Germline-derived CDR1 and CDR2 are KGHSH and LQKENI. As DNA, the CDR3 is TGTGCCAGCTCACCGTCACAGGGGTATAATTCACCCCTCCACTTT. This encodes CASSPSQGYNSPLHF.

The CDR3 region has the DNA TGTGCCAGCAGTTTGACTAGCGGGAGAGTACATGAGCAGTTCTTC. Amino acid sequence: CASSLTSGRVHEQFF. V is TRBV27 and J is TRBJ2-1; 12 nucleotides align to TRBD2. This CDR3 contains 15 residues. With 3 bases clipped from V and 8 bases from J, the junction kept 5 bases outside the gene matches. CDR1 and CDR2 (germline): MNHEY, SMNVEV (reference sequence).

This clone was found once. This chain connects TRBV9 to TRBJ1-1; 9 nucleotides agree with TRBD1. The germline V gene has CDR1 SGDLS and CDR2 YYNGEE. This CDR3 is 16 amino acids long. Trimming removed 3 bases from V and 5 bases from J; junction bases left unmatched: 11. In nucleotides, the CDR3 is TGTGCCAGCAGCGCCGGGACAGGGTACCGGGAAACTGAAGCTTTCTTT. It is translated as CASSAGTGYRETEAFF.

The chain carries TRBV7-3 and TRBJ2-1; TRBD2 agrees at 13 bases. Germline V gives CDR1 SGHTA, CDR2 FQGTGA. V was clipped by 2 bases and J by 8 bases; unmatched bases: 3. This CDR3 spans 15 amino acids. In nucleotides, the CDR3 is TGTGCCAGCAGCTTAGGACTAGCGGGGGTTTATGAGCAGTTCTTC. This translates into CASSLGLAGVYEQFF.

This chain's CDR3 is CASSSRGPNEKLFF. CDR3 DNA: TGTGCCAGCAGCTCCAGGGGACCCAATGAAAAACTGTTTTTT. The chain has TRBV13 and TRBJ1-4, with a possible D match to TRBD1 (6 bases). This CDR3 region has 14 residues. The germline V gene encodes CDR1 PRHDT and CDR2 FYEKMQ (reference sequence). The V end was cut by 4 bases, the J end by 5 bases, with 11 bases between.

This sequence joins TRBV6-5 and TRBJ1-1, with D maybe TRBD1 (5 bases). Germline V gives CDR1 MNHEY, CDR2 SVGAGI. With 2 bases removed from V and 6 bases from J, the gap between germline ends came to 13 bases. The length of the CDR3 is 14 residues. CDR3 bases: TGTGCCAGCAGTTACACGGCAGGGAAAGCTGAAGCTTTCTTT. Translated: CASSYTAGKAEAFF.

The genes are TRBV11-2 and TRBJ1-3; 7 bases line up with TRBD1. Germline values: CDR1 SGHAT, CDR2 FQNNGV. J gave up 0 bases and V 5 bases, and 4 bases lay outside the gene matches. The CDR3 is made up of 15 amino acids. This CDR3 reads CASSKGQSSGNTIYF. CDR3 in DNA: TGTGCCAGCAGCAAGGGACAGAGCTCTGGAAACACCATATATTTT.

This chain connects TRBV9 to TRBJ1-6, with D possibly being TRBD1 (6 bases). Looked up from germline, CDR1 is SGDLS and CDR2 is YYNGEE. V was clipped by 3 bases and J by 8 bases, with 15 bases between them. The CDR3 has 15 residues. The CDR3 loop reads CASSGGTGNHSPLHF. The CDR3, as DNA: TGTGCCAGCAGCGGGGGAACAGGGAACCATTCACCCCTCCACTTT.